This TCR beta chain emerged from a study of PD-L1 blockade in urothelial cancer. Deletions cut 1 base from V and 5 bases from J, with 6 bases between. The CDR3 spans 14 residues. Per the germline V gene, CDR1 is MGHRA and CDR2 is YSYEKL. Noted time point: peripheral blood 6 weeks after treatment start. Using immunoSEQ multiplex PCR, the repertoire was profiled, and TCRdb retains in-frame clones only, with some absent. Altogether tens of thousands of clones are present, around 85% being singletons, with the ten largest covering about 10%. Source: PBMCs, taken around atezolizumab (anti-PD-L1) treatment. This TCR was recovered from a man between 60 and 75 years old with urothelial cancer. This chain links TRBV4-1 with TRBJ2-6; D is unclear. The CDR3 spells CASSQGLRANVLTF. The DNA for the CDR3 is TGCGCCAGCAGCCAAGGGCTGAGGGCCAACGTCCTGACTTTC.